A selection of T cell receptor beta chains follows, all from one sample in a study of coeliac disease. Libraries were prepared by immunoSEQ multiplex PCR; TCRdb keeps only in-frame clonotypes and omits some of them. The sample records several thousand clones, approximately 59% being singletons. Sequenced: lymphocytes from the gut lamina propria. Receptor source: a man in his sixties with celiac disease on a gluten-free diet. CDR3s leave out the opening cysteine and the closing phenylalanine or tryptophan.

V: TRBV2; J: TRBJ2-7; CDR3: ASQDRLAYEQY
V: TRBV2; J: TRBJ2-7; CDR3: ASTDRDRGNEQY
V: TRBV5-1; J: TRBJ2-3; CDR3: ASSTEQGDTQY
V: TRBV11-2; J: TRBJ2-2; CDR3: ASSLAGQGIAGELF
V: TRBV5-1; J: TRBJ2-2; CDR3: ASGTGGVNTGELF
V: TRBV18; J: TRBJ1-4; CDR3: ASSHDQHRGGEEKLF
V: TRBV28; J: TRBJ2-3; CDR3: ASSFSAGTDTQY
V: TRBV6-5; J: TRBJ1-2; CDR3: ASRSGQGGDGYT
V: TRBV5-8; J: TRBJ2-5; CDR3: ASSLASGGVETQY
V: TRBV28; J: TRBJ1-1; CDR3: ASSPGAEAF
V: TRBV6-1; J: TRBJ1-2; CDR3: ASSGRAYRGYT
V: TRBV7-3; J: TRBJ2-5; CDR3: ASSLRTGSGQETQY
V: TRBV7-9; J: TRBJ2-1; CDR3: ASSFQAGGYNEQF
V: TRBV11-1; J: TRBJ1-1; CDR3: ASSWDSSTEAF